Described below is a single T cell receptor (beta chain) sequence and its context. Its antigen remains unknown. Primers included in the PCR were 60 Vbeta and 13 Jbeta primers. Assay: immunoSEQ multiplex PCR; the TCRdb copy retains only in-frame clones and omits some. The sample lists 120,000 or so clones; over 65% were seen once. The data were taken from a study of cytomegalovirus exposure and HLA in healthy donors. Study observations and caveats: CMV serostatus was the only recorded immune exposure for donors. A later analysis linked fewer than 20,000 TCR beta sequences to HLA alleles at 0.05 false discovery rate.

This sequence originates from a man aged 35 to 55 in good health and CMV-seropositive. The sequenced sample was PBMCs.

The CDR3: CASSLGGGTVTYEQYF. Written as DNA, the CDR3 is TGTGCCAGCAGCTTGGGCGGCGGGACAGTCACCTACGAGCAGTACTTC. The rearrangement uses TRBV5-4 and TRBJ2-7; tentative D call: TRBD1 (7 bases). V lost 0 bases, J lost 2 bases, and 15 bases lay in between. The CDR3 consists of 16 residues. Per the germline V gene, CDR1 is SGHNT and CDR2 is YYREEE (reference sequence).